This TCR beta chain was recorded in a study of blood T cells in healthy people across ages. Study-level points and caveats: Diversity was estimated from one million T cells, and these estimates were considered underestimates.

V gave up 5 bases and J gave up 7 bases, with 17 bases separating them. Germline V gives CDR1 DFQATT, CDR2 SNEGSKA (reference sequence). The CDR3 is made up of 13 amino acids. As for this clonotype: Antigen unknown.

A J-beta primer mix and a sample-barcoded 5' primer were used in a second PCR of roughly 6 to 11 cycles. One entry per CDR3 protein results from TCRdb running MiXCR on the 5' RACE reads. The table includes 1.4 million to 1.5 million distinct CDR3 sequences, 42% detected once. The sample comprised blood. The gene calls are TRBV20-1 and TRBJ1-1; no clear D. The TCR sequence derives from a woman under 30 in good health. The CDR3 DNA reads TGCAGTGCTGAAATGGTCGGAACCGATGAAGCTTTCTTT. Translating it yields CSAEMVGTDEAFF.